This entry concerns a single T cell receptor beta chain. Its specificity is not known. The length of the CDR3 is 14 residues. Per germline, CDR1 WSHSY and CDR2 SAAADI. V shed 6 bases, J shed 5 bases, and the junction held 5 bases outside the gene matches. This sample is part of a study of long-term antiretroviral therapy in people with HIV. A v3.0 immunoSEQ assay was performed at survey level. Method: immunoSEQ multiplex PCR; TCRdb's copy keeps in-frame clones and lacks some. The data contain under 15,000 clones, 82% of them seen just once; the ten biggest clones take up about 18%. Whole-study results and caveats: Against controls, HIV repertoires showed narrower ranges of CDR3 length. Pre-ART expanded TRB clones stayed dominant throughout, though often decreasing after ART.

Among participants with HIV, every one received treatment in the United States. The V gene is TRBV10-2, the J gene TRBJ2-2, with 8 bases lining up with TRBD1. This sequence originates from a middle-aged man with HIV. Here the sequenced sample was unsorted PBMCs, taken around 8.1 years after starting antiretroviral therapy. The CDR3 region is CASSDGTGTGELFF. The CDR3 coding sequence is TGCGCCAGCAGCGACGGGACAGGTACCGGGGAGCTGTTTTTT.